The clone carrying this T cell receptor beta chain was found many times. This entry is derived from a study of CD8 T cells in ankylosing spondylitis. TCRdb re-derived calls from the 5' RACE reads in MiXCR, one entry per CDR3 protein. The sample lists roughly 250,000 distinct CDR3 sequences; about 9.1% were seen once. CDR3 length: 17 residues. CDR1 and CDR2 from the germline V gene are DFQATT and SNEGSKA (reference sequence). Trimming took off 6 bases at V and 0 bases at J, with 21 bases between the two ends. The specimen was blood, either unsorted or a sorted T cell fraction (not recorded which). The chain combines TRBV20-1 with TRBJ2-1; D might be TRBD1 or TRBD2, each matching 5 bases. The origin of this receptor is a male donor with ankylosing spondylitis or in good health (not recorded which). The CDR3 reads CSAEVVGDLLSYNEQFF. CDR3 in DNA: TGCAGTGCCGAGGTAGTAGGGGACCTCCTCTCCTACAATGAGCAGTTCTTC.